The TCR beta chain under discussion was sequenced for a study of blood T cells in healthy people across ages. The second PCR ran roughly 6 to 11 cycles with a sample-barcoded 5' primer and J-beta primers. Through a template-switch adaptor with 12 random nucleotides, each cDNA molecule received a tag. TCRdb re-called the 5' RACE reads through MiXCR, storing one row per CDR3 protein. The sample holds over 1,300,000 distinct CDR3 sequences; roughly 59% are singletons and the top ten take approximately 7%. Germline assignment: CDR1 MNHEY and CDR2 SVGAGI. V shed 2 bases, J shed 15 bases, and the junction held 24 bases outside the gene matches. This CDR3 is 19 amino acids long.

The genes are TRBV6-5 and TRBJ2-1; 11 positions agree with TRBD2. Material: blood. The clonotype originates from a man in his late teens or twenties in good health. The DNA for the CDR3 is TGTGCCAGCAGTTACCGCCCGGGGACAGGGCGAAGTAGCGGGAGGGCCGGGTTCTTC. It translates to CASSYRPGTGRSSGRAGFF.